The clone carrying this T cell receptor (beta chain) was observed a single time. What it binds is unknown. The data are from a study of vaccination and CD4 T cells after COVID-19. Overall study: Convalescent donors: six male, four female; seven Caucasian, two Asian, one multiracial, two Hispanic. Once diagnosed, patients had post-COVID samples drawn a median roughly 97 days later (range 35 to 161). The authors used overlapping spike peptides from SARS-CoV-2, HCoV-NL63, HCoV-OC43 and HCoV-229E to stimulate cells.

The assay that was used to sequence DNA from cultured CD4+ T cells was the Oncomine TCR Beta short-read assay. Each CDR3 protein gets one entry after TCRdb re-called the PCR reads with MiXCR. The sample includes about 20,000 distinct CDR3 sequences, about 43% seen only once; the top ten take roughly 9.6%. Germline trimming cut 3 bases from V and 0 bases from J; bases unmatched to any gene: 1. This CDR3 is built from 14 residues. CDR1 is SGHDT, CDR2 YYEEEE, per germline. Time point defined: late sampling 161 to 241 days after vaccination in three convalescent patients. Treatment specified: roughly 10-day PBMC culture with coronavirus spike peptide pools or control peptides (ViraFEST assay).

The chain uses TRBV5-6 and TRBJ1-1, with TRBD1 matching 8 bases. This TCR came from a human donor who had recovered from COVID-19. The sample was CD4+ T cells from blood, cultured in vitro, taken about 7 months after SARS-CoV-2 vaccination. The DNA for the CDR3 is TGTGCCAGCAGCTCGGGACAGGTGAACACTGAAGCTTTCTTT. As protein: CASSSGQVNTEAFF. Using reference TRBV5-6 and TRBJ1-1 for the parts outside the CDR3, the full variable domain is DAGVTQSPTHLIKTRGQQVTLRCSPKSGHDTVSWYQQALGQGPQFIFQYYEEEERQRGNFPDRFSGHQFPNYSSELNVNALLLGDSALYLCASSSGQVNTEAFFGQGTRLTVV.